These 23 T cell receptor beta chains were sequenced from one sample in a study of T cell changes during pregnancy in multiple sclerosis. TCRdb's table, derived via immunoSEQ multiplex PCR, lists solely in-frame clones and lacks some. Altogether about 80,000 clones are present, approximately 90% being singletons, with the ten largest covering 0.2% to 0.25%. This specimen consisted of CD4+ T cells from peripheral blood mononuclear cells, obtained before pregnancy. These TCRs come from a female donor with multiple sclerosis, enrolled in a pregnancy study.

This clone was observed once. The chain recombines TRBV5-1 with TRBJ2-1; 14 nucleotides align to TRBD2. This CDR3 has 20 residues. Germline lookup yields CDR1 SGHRS and CDR2 YFSETQ. With 4 bases clipped from V and 0 bases from J, the junction kept 12 bases outside the gene matches. The CDR3 region has the DNA TGCGCCAGCAGCCTCGGACTAGCGGGGGGACCTATGAGCTCCTACAATGAGCAGTTCTTC. This codes for CASSLGLAGGPMSSYNEQFF.

The chain couples TRBV5-1 to TRBJ2-1; D might be TRBD1 (6 bases). Germline-derived CDR1 and CDR2 are SGHRS and YFSETQ. The CDR3 consists of 14 residues. V was cut by 2 bases and J by 2 bases, with 8 bases left in between. The CDR3 here is CASSFDRTYNEQFF. CDR3 sequence (DNA): TGCGCCAGCAGCTTCGACAGGACCTACAATGAGCAGTTCTTC.

The chain employs TRBV27 and TRBJ2-1, with 7 bases that match TRBD1. The germline V gene has CDR1 MNHEY and CDR2 SMNVEV (reference sequence). CDR3 size: 16 residues. V was clipped by 3 bases and J by 6 bases; unmatched bases: 11. CDR3 region: CASSFFQGVGINEQFF. CDR3 nucleotide sequence: TGTGCCAGCAGTTTCTTTCAGGGGGTGGGGATCAATGAGCAGTTCTTC.

The V gene is TRBV6-1, the J gene TRBJ1-4, with D unclear. The germline V gene has CDR1 MNHNS and CDR2 SASEGT. V was pared by 7 bases and J by 5 bases, with 8 bases between. The CDR3 runs to 12 residues. The CDR3 region has the DNA TGTGCCAGCAAACGGGTAAATGAAAAACTGTTTTTT. Encoded protein: CASKRVNEKLFF.

V usage is TRBV5-6 and J usage is TRBJ2-7; 8 bases fit TRBD2. The CDR3 has 17 amino acids. Germline CDR1 SGHDT, CDR2 YYEEEE. After removal of 1 base from V and 5 bases from J, the junction contained 14 bases not matched to a gene. The DNA for the CDR3 is TGTGCCAGCAGCTTGTTGACCCAGGGACTAGAAAAACACGAGCAGTACTTC. Residues: CASSLLTQGLEKHEQYF.

The chain uses TRBV5-1 and TRBJ1-2; D might be TRBD1 (5 bases). Germline V lookup: CDR1 SGHRS, CDR2 YFSETQ. V lost 0 bases to trimming and J lost 4 bases, with 13 bases between them. The CDR3 totals 15 residues. The CDR3 sequence: CASSLGGAESYGYTF. DNA of the CDR3: TGCGCCAGCAGCTTGGGGGGCGCGGAGAGCTATGGCTACACCTTC.

V usage is TRBV6-6 and J usage is TRBJ1-5, with D maybe TRBD1 (6 bases). The CDR3 spans 13 residues. Germline V lookup: CDR1 MNHNY, CDR2 SVGAGI (reference sequence). V dropped 5 bases and J dropped 7 bases, with 12 bases sitting between them. DNA of the CDR3: TGTGCCAGCAGTCTCCCAGGGGTCCAGCCCCAGCATTTT. Its translation: CASSLPGVQPQHF.

Only one count was recorded for this clone. The chain recombines TRBV9 with TRBJ1-3, with 9 bases that match TRBD1. J gave up 4 bases and V 2 bases, and 1 base lay outside the gene matches. The CDR3 extends over 14 amino acids. In germline, CDR1 is SGDLS, CDR2 YYNGEE. The CDR3 reads CASSVGTGGNTIYF. The CDR3 DNA reads as TGTGCCAGCAGCGTCGGGACAGGGGGAAACACCATATATTTT.

The J gene is TRBJ1-5, the V gene TRBV6-1, with D unresolved. V was shortened by 5 bases and J by 6 bases, with 14 bases between the two germline ends. Germline V gene lookup returns CDR1 MNHNS and CDR2 SASEGT. The CDR3 totals 14 residues. CDR3 coding DNA: TGTGCCAGCAGTCCCCTCGGGGTAAGTCAGCCCCAGCATTTT. This encodes CASSPLGVSQPQHF.

The V and J genes are TRBV5-1 and TRBJ2-1; a weak D match, TRBD2 (6 bases). The germline V gene has CDR1 SGHRS and CDR2 YFSETQ. Trimming pared 0 bases from V and 2 bases from J, leaving 9 bases between. The CDR3 has 15 amino acids. CDR3: CASSLVAGTYNEQFF. The CDR3 DNA reads as TGCGCCAGCAGCTTGGTGGCGGGGACCTACAATGAGCAGTTCTTC.

The rearrangement uses TRBV28 and TRBJ2-7; 10 bases agree with TRBD2. V was pared by 7 bases and J by 0 bases, with 6 bases of the junction left unmatched. This CDR3 is 15 amino acids long. Germline CDR1 is MDHEN and CDR2 is SYDVKM. CDR3 residues: CASKLLAGSSYEQYF. CDR3 DNA sequence: TGTGCCAGCAAGCTACTAGCGGGGAGCTCCTACGAGCAGTACTTC.

The chain is built from TRBV5-1 and TRBJ1-5; D remains ambiguous. There are 15 residues in the CDR3. With 0 bases removed from V and 7 bases from J, the gap between germline ends came to 14 bases. Germline loops: CDR1 SGHRS, CDR2 YFSETQ. CDR3 loop: CASSLDTGRRQPQHF. The CDR3, as DNA: TGCGCCAGCAGCTTGGATACGGGAAGGCGACAGCCCCAGCATTTT.

The V call is TRBV27, the J call TRBJ2-1; the match to TRBD2 covers 9 bases. The germline V gene has CDR1 MNHEY and CDR2 SMNVEV (reference sequence). J was trimmed by 2 bases and V by 6 bases; bases with no gene match: 14. The CDR3 length is 18 residues. CDR3 DNA sequence: TGTGCCAGCAGCATCCGTAGCGGGAGTTGGAACCCCTACAATGAGCAGTTCTTC. It translates to CASSIRSGSWNPYNEQFF.

This chain joins TRBV2 and TRBJ2-3; D uncertain. Per the germline V gene, CDR1 is SNHLY and CDR2 is FYNNEI. Trimming removed 2 bases from V and 1 base from J, with 13 bases in between. CDR3 length equals 16 residues. CDR3 DNA sequence: TGTGCCAGCAGTGAATCTTGGCTGTCTGGCACAGATACGCAGTATTTT. Translated: CASSESWLSGTDTQYF.

V gene TRBV7-6 combines with J gene TRBJ1-4; possible D gene TRBD1, 5 bases. This CDR3 is built from 13 residues. The germline CDR1 and CDR2 sequences are SGHVS and FNYEAQ. Trimming took 1 base from V and 8 from J, leaving 8 bases between them. CDR3 in DNA: TGTGCCAGCAGCTTAGGGCAGGGAGAAAAACTGTTTTTT. This encodes CASSLGQGEKLFF. The full variable domain, completed using reference TRBV7-6 and TRBJ1-4, is GAGVSQSPRYKVTKRGQDVALRCDPISGHVSLYWYRQALGQGPEFLTYFNYEAQQDKSGLPNDRFSAERPEGSISTLTIQRTEQRDSAMYRCASSLGQGEKLFFGSGTQLSVL.

DNA for the CDR3: TGTGCCAGCAGATTAAAATTAGAGGCGAACACTGAAGCTTTCTTT. Protein product: CASRLKLEANTEAFF. The chain is built from TRBV27 and TRBJ1-1; D remains ambiguous. This CDR3 spans 15 amino acids. CDR1 and CDR2 (germline): MNHEY, SMNVEV (reference sequence). Trimming took off 6 bases at V and 1 base at J, with 15 bases between the two ends.

The chain uses TRBV19 and TRBJ1-6, with D unresolved. Trimming shortened V by 3 bases and J by 6 bases, and 15 bases separated the two germline ends. Germline V gene data show CDR1 as LNHDA and CDR2 as SQIVND (reference sequence). The CDR3 covers 16 residues. This chain's CDR3 is CASSMRGSSLNSPLHF. The DNA of the CDR3 is TGTGCCAGTAGTATGAGAGGCAGCTCTCTTAATTCACCCCTCCACTTT.

The rearrangement links TRBV9 to TRBJ2-7; the match to TRBD2 covers 7 bases. This CDR3 contains 15 residues. Losses at the gene ends were 0 bases for V and 0 bases for J; bases not matched to a gene: 3. Germline values: CDR1 SGDLS, CDR2 YYNGEE. The CDR3 reads CASSVERDGSYEQYF. CDR3 in DNA: TGTGCCAGCAGCGTAGAGCGGGACGGCTCCTACGAGCAGTACTTC.

This sequence joins TRBV19 and TRBJ1-5, with unresolved D. Trimming took 5 bases from V and 3 from J, leaving 14 bases between them. This CDR3 is built from 15 residues. Looked up from germline, CDR1 is LNHDA and CDR2 is SQIVND (reference sequence). In DNA form, the CDR3 reads TGTGCCAGTAGTCCCCCTCAGTATTTCAATCAGCCCCAGCATTTT. Translation: CASSPPQYFNQPQHF.

V gene TRBV5-1 combines with J gene TRBJ1-2; D gene ambiguous. Looked up from germline, CDR1 is SGHRS and CDR2 is YFSETQ. V shed 4 bases and J shed 0 bases, with 10 bases lying between them. The CDR3 runs 14 residues. CDR3 protein: CASSLDGANYGYTF. The CDR3 bases are TGCGCCAGCAGCCTGGACGGAGCTAACTATGGCTACACCTTC.

The V gene is TRBV18, the J gene TRBJ2-7; 7 bases agree with TRBD1. J was trimmed by 2 bases and V by 6 bases; bases with no gene match: 7. CDR1 is KGHSH, CDR2 LQKENI, per germline. This CDR3 comprises 14 residues. The CDR3 DNA reads as TGTGCCAGCTCCCCCGGGACAGTTCCCTACGAGCAGTACTTC. Translated, it gives CASSPGTVPYEQYF.

The chain carries TRBV5-1 and TRBJ1-2; D may be TRBD1 (6 bases). This CDR3 comprises 13 residues. Germline CDR1 and CDR2: SGHRS and YFSETQ. Trimming removed 4 bases at V and 8 bases at J, with 15 bases between. The DNA of the CDR3 is TGCGCCAGCAGCCCCTGGGGGCTGGAGGGCTACACCTTC. Its translation is CASSPWGLEGYTF.

This clone was counted only a few times. The rearrangement links TRBV9 to TRBJ2-1; maybe TRBD2 (6 bases). Germline V CDR1 and CDR2: SGDLS, YYNGEE. Trimming took off 0 bases at V and 10 bases at J, with 14 bases between the two ends. CDR3 size: 14 residues. The CDR3 coding sequence is TGTGCCAGCAGCGTAGGGGACTTCCCCAGGGAGCAGTTCTTC. Amino acid sequence: CASSVGDFPREQFF.